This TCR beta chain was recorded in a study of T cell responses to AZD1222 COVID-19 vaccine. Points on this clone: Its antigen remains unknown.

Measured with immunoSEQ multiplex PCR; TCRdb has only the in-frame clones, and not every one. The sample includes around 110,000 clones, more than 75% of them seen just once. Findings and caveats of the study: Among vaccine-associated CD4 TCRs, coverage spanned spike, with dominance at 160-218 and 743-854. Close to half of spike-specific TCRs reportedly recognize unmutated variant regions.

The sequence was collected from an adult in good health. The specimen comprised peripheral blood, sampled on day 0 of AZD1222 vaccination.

This CDR3 reads CASSQDWGVTEAFF. In DNA form, the CDR3 reads TGTGCCAGCAGCCAAGATTGGGGGGTCACTGAAGCTTTCTTT. V gene TRBV3-1 (or the pseudogene TRBV3-2) combines with J gene TRBJ1-1; a possible D gene is TRBD1 (5 bases). The length of the CDR3 is 14 residues. Deletions cut 0 bases from V and 4 bases from J, with 9 bases between. Germline values: CDR1 LGHDT, CDR2 YNNKEL (reference sequence).